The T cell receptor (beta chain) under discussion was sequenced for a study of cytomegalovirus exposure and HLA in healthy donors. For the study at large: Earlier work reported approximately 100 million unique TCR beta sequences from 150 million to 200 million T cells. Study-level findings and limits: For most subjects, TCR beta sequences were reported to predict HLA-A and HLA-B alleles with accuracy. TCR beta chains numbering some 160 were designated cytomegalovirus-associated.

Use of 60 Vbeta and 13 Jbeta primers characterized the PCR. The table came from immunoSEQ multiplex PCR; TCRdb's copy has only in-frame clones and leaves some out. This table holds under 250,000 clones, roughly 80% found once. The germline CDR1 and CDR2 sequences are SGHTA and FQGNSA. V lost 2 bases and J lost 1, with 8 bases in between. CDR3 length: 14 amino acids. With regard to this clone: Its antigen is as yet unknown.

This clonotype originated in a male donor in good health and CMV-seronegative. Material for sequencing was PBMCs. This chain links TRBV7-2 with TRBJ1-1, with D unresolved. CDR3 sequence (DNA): TGTGCCAGCAGCTTATCTCGAGCGAACACTGAAGCTTTCTTT. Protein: CASSLSRANTEAFF.